Listed below are T cell receptor beta chains from one sample, sequenced in a study of T cell repertoires in cytomegalovirus infection. Their recognized antigens are unknown. Using its own MiXCR run on the reads, TCRdb lists one record per CDR3 protein. Of approximately 500,000 distinct CDR3 sequences listed, 30% to 40% are singletons. Material: cultured PBMCs, obtained from culture after CMV antigen stimulation. The receptor set was obtained from a human donor in good health (CMV status not recorded). Some clones in this sample may be carry-over from other donors' samples. CDR3s include the opening cysteine and the closing phenylalanine or tryptophan. The D gene is left open where the match is weak. Part of the rows lack a size; the others show once, few, many or a class for expanded clones.

j_gene	v_gene	abundance	d_gene	CDR3aa	CDR3nt
TRBJ2-1	TRBV5-4	NA	NA	CASSYTSQQDEQFF	TGTGCCAGCAGCTATACCTCCCAGCAAGATGAGCAGTTCTTC
TRBJ2-1	TRBV7-2	NA	TRBD2	CASSQRHSGVTYNEQFF	TGTGCCAGCAGCCAACGTCATAGCGGGGTGACCTACAATGAGCAGTTCTTC
TRBJ1-4	TRBV19	few	NA	CASSTLGENEKLFF	TGTGCCAGTAGTACCCTGGGTGAGAATGAAAAACTGTTTTTT
TRBJ2-3	TRBV7-8	many	NA	CASSRKWGAADTQYF	TGTGCCAGCAGCCGAAAGTGGGGGGCCGCAGATACGCAGTATTTT
TRBJ2-5	TRBV7-9	NA	TRBD2	CASSSGTSGSARGTQYF	TGTGCCAGCAGCTCTGGGACTAGCGGGAGCGCTCGTGGGACCCAGTACTTC
TRBJ1-2	TRBV7-2	few	TRBD1	CASSSGQYYGYTF	TGTGCCAGCAGCTCGGGACAGTACTATGGCTACACCTTC
TRBJ2-7	TRBV12-3/TRBV12-4	NA	TRBD2	CASSLSGTNYEQYF	TGTGCCAGCAGTCTAAGCGGGACCAACTACGAGCAGTACTTC
TRBJ1-1	TRBV15	NA	NA	CATSRDRGERTEAFF	TGTGCCACCAGCAGGGATAGGGGGGAAAGGACTGAAGCTTTCTTT
TRBJ1-4	TRBV7-2	medium-sized	TRBD1	CASSLVGQVGEKLFF	TGTGCCAGCAGCTTAGTGGGACAGGTTGGAGAAAAACTGTTTTTT
TRBJ2-5	TRBV11-2	NA	TRBD1	CASSPSTGEETQYF	TGTGCCAGCAGCCCATCGACAGGGGAAGAGACCCAGTACTTC
TRBJ2-1	TRBV7-9	once	TRBD2	CASSPSVTSLTYNERFF	TGTGCCAGCAGCCCTAGCGTGACTAGCCTGACCTACAATGAGCGGTTCTTC
TRBJ2-2	TRBV6-2/TRBV6-3	NA	TRBD2	CASSYAGGTGELFF	TGTGCCAGCAGTTACGCGGGGGGGACCGGGGAGCTGTTTTTT
TRBJ2-1	TRBV6-5	few	TRBD2	CASSYGLAGVNEQFF	TGTGCCAGCAGTTACGGACTAGCGGGAGTCAATGAGCAGTTCTTC
TRBJ2-2	TRBV12-5	few	TRBD2	CASGHGTSGNTGELFF	TGTGCTAGTGGTCATGGGACTAGCGGGAACACCGGGGAGCTGTTTTTT
TRBJ2-3	TRBV4-1	NA	NA	CASSQLEFTDTQYF	TGCGCCAGCAGCCAACTTGAGTTCACAGATACGCAGTATTTT
TRBJ2-2	TRBV19	NA	NA	CASSSVVGSVGELFF	TGTGCCAGTAGTTCCGTAGTGGGGTCGGTCGGGGAGCTGTTTTTT
TRBJ2-1	TRBV6-2/TRBV6-3	NA	TRBD2	CASTLAGWYSYNEQFF	TGTGCCAGCACGCTAGCGGGGTGGTACTCCTACAATGAGCAGTTCTTC
TRBJ2-3	TRBV6-6	few	NA	CASSYSTSRLWDTQYF	TGTGCCAGCAGTTACTCTACTAGCCGCCTTTGGGATACGCAGTATTTT
TRBJ2-1	TRBV7-6	few	NA	CASSQRVRWSEQFF	TGTGCCAGCAGCCAGAGGGTAAGGTGGAGTGAGCAGTTCTTC
TRBJ2-1	TRBV6-2/TRBV6-3	NA	TRBD2	CASSLSLAGTYNEQFF	TGTGCCAGCAGCCTCTCTCTAGCGGGAACCTACAATGAGCAGTTCTTC
TRBJ2-5	TRBV6-2/TRBV6-3	NA	TRBD2	CASSYRASGEFPPETQYF	TGTGCCAGCAGTTATCGGGCTAGCGGGGAGTTCCCTCCGGAGACCCAGTACTTC
TRBJ2-1	TRBV2	NA	NA	CASREAGSPYNEQFF	TGTGCCAGCAGAGAAGCAGGATCGCCCTACAATGAGCAGTTCTTC
TRBJ2-3	TRBV7-6	few	TRBD2	CASSSTGTSGRTSTDTQYF	TGTGCCAGCAGCTCCACCGGGACTAGCGGGAGGACGAGCACAGATACGCAGTATTTT
TRBJ1-2	TRBV29-1	NA	TRBD1	CSVDRGSTNGYTF	TGCAGCGTTGACAGGGGGTCAACTAATGGCTACACCTTC
TRBJ2-1	TRBV7-3	few	NA	CASSLRRDTYNEQFF	TGTGCCAGCAGCTTAAGGCGGGACACCTACAATGAGCAGTTCTTC
TRBJ2-1	TRBV7-2	many	TRBD2	CASSPLGRGRSYNEQFF	TGTGCCAGCAGCCCCCTGGGACGCGGGAGGAGCTACAATGAGCAGTTCTTC
TRBJ2-7	TRBV6-6	NA	NA	CASSFRTDFGGEQYF	TGTGCCAGCAGTTTCAGGACCGATTTTGGTGGGGAGCAGTACTTC
TRBJ2-5	TRBV10-3	few	NA	CAISESSETQYF	TGTGCCATCAGTGAGTCATCAGAGACCCAGTACTTC
TRBJ2-1	TRBV6-2/TRBV6-3	NA	NA	CASSYSMASVYNEQFF	TGTGCCAGCAGTTACTCGATGGCTAGCGTCTACAATGAGCAGTTCTTC
TRBJ1-4	TRBV12-3/TRBV12-4	few	NA	CASSLATGSEKLFF	TGTGCCAGCAGTTTAGCGACAGGCAGCGAAAAACTGTTTTTT
TRBJ2-7	TRBV19	few	TRBD1	CASRQGVSRTEQYF	TGTGCCTCCCGACAGGGCGTCTCGAGGACCGAGCAGTACTTC
TRBJ2-5	TRBV7-2	many	NA	CASSLAGGSLETQYF	TGTGCCAGCAGCTTAGCCGGGGGTTCCCTAGAGACCCAGTACTTC
TRBJ2-6	TRBV12-3/TRBV12-4	few	TRBD1	CASSSSPTGRANVLTF	TGTGCCAGCAGTTCGAGCCCGACAGGGCGAGCCAACGTCCTGACTTTC
TRBJ1-5	TRBV6-2/TRBV6-3	NA	NA	CASSSTASQHF	TGTGCCAGCAGTTCGACCGCGTCACAGCATTTT
TRBJ2-1	TRBV7-2	many	NA	CASSPGGDYNEQFF	TGTGCCAGCAGCCCAGGTGGGGACTACAATGAGCAGTTCTTC
TRBJ2-1	TRBV19	NA	NA	CASSIENHGVLQFF	TGTGCCAGTAGTATAGAAAATCATGGAGTATTGCAGTTCTTC
TRBJ2-6	TRBV15	few	NA	CATSRDLRTVLGANVLTF	TGTGCCACCAGCAGAGATCTACGGACCGTACTTGGGGCCAACGTCCTGACTTTC
TRBJ1-2	TRBV28	few	NA	CASYVQGFLNYGYTF	TGTGCCAGTTATGTTCAGGGGTTTCTTAACTATGGCTACACCTTC
TRBJ2-5	TRBV7-2	many	TRBD2	CASSWDYSTETQYF	TGTGCCAGCAGCTGGGACTACTCCACAGAGACCCAGTACTTC
TRBJ1-2	TRBV24-1	few	NA	CATSDSNIDGYTF	TGTGCCACCAGTGATTCCAATATCGATGGCTACACCTTC
TRBJ2-2	TRBV19	few	NA	CASTREGGSGSGELFF	TGTGCCAGTACCCGTGAAGGGGGGAGTGGGTCCGGGGAGCTGTTTTTT
TRBJ1-2	TRBV12-3/TRBV12-4	NA	NA	CASSPRVTGYTF	TGTGCCAGCAGTCCCAGGGTTACTGGCTACACCTTC
TRBJ1-4	TRBV11-2	NA	TRBD1	CASSLEQGAYPATNEKLFF	TGTGCCAGCAGCTTAGAACAGGGGGCTTATCCGGCAACTAATGAAAAACTGTTTTTT
TRBJ2-5	TRBV6-5	NA	TRBD1	CASSFGQGKQETQYF	TGTGCCAGCAGCTTTGGACAGGGAAAGCAAGAGACCCAGTACTTC
TRBJ1-3	TRBV7-4	NA	NA	CASSLILASGNTIYF	TGTGCCAGCAGCCTAATATTAGCCTCTGGAAACACCATATATTTT
TRBJ2-7	TRBV7-2	many	NA	CASSLAAASYEQYF	TGTGCCAGCAGCTTAGCCGCAGCTAGCTACGAGCAGTACTTC
TRBJ2-5	TRBV2	NA	NA	CASSAGEGTQYF	TGTGCCAGCAGTGCAGGGGAGGGGACCCAGTACTTC
TRBJ2-7	TRBV20-1	NA	NA	CSAKLQGFSYEQYF	TGCAGTGCTAAACTACAGGGTTTCTCCTACGAGCAGTACTTC
TRBJ2-5	TRBV10-3	NA	NA	CAISESNSQETQYF	TGTGCCATCAGTGAGTCTAACAGCCAAGAGACCCAGTACTTC
TRBJ2-5	TRBV6-2/TRBV6-3	NA	NA	CASSYSDAAGLETQYF	TGTGCCAGCAGTTACTCTGACGCGGCAGGGCTTGAGACCCAGTACTTC
TRBJ2-1	TRBV11-3	NA	TRBD2	CASSRSGKDNEQFF	TGTGCCAGCAGCCGTAGCGGGAAGGACAATGAGCAGTTCTTC
TRBJ1-5	TRBV25-1	NA	NA	CASSELAVAPQHF	TGTGCCAGCAGTGAATTAGCCGTGGCGCCCCAGCATTTT
TRBJ2-2	TRBV4-1	NA	NA	CASSQPGTSTGELFF	TGCGCCAGCAGCCAACCCGGGACATCCACCGGGGAGCTGTTTTTT
TRBJ2-7	TRBV6-6	few	TRBD2	CASTTSGMGAYEQYF	TGTGCCAGCACGACTAGCGGGATGGGGGCCTACGAGCAGTACTTC
TRBJ1-1	TRBV18	NA	NA	CASSPGREMNTEAFF	TGTGCCAGCTCACCTGGGAGGGAAATGAACACTGAAGCTTTCTTT
TRBJ2-1	TRBV7-2	many	TRBD2	CASSLAWTSGRDEQFF	TGTGCCAGCAGCTTAGCGTGGACTAGCGGGAGGGACGAGCAGTTCTTC
TRBJ1-2	TRBV12-3/TRBV12-4	few	NA	CASSLPDGFYGYTF	TGTGCCAGCAGTTTACCCGACGGCTTCTATGGCTACACCTTC
TRBJ2-1	TRBV11-3	few	TRBD2	CASSWRVGLAGGLDEQFF	TGTGCCAGCAGCTGGAGGGTTGGGCTAGCGGGAGGGCTGGATGAGCAGTTCTTC
TRBJ1-4	TRBV5-1	few	NA	CASSRTPSNEKLFF	TGCGCCAGCAGCCGGACCCCCTCAAATGAAAAACTGTTTTTT
TRBJ2-5	TRBV7-2	many	NA	CASSLFTETQYF	TGTGCCAGCAGCTTATTTACAGAGACCCAGTACTTC